A single sample gave rise to the 8 T cell receptor beta chains below, sequenced in a study of cytomegalovirus exposure and HLA in healthy donors. Primers included in the PCR were 60 Vbeta and 13 Jbeta primers. Sequenced by immunoSEQ multiplex PCR; TCRdb stores in-frame clones only, minus some. The data show around 150,000 clones, approximately 80% seen once. Sequenced sample: PBMCs. The receptors were gathered from a woman aged 40 to 50 in good health and CMV-seropositive.

The J gene is TRBJ2-3, the V gene TRBV5-1, with 9 bases matching TRBD1. J lost 2 bases, V lost 3 bases, and 7 bases had no gene match. Germline values: CDR1 SGHRS, CDR2 YFSETQ. CDR3 length equals 16 residues. Here the CDR3 DNA reads TGCGCCAGCAGCTGGGGACAGGGAGCTACCACAGATACGCAGTATTTT. Its translation is CASSWGQGATTDTQYF.

The V and J genes are TRBV4-1 and TRBJ1-1; TRBD1 matches at 8 bases. Germline V gene data show CDR1 as MGHRA and CDR2 as YSYEKL. After removal of 0 bases from V and 1 base from J, the junction contained 7 bases not matched to a gene. This CDR3 is 17 amino acids long. CDR3 sequence reads: CASSQETAGTGNTEAFF. Written as DNA, the CDR3 is TGCGCCAGCAGCCAAGAAACCGCCGGGACAGGGAACACTGAAGCTTTCTTT.

In its sample, this clone was seen a few times. The chain combines TRBV28 with TRBJ1-1; D is ambiguous. Germline V gene data show CDR1 as MDHEN and CDR2 as SYDVKM. V was shortened by 6 bases and J by 10 bases, with 12 bases between the two germline ends. The CDR3 sequence is 11 residues long. CDR3 protein: CASRAGSSAFF. Here the CDR3 DNA reads TGTGCCAGCAGGGCAGGATCCTCAGCTTTCTTT.

This sequence joins TRBV28 and TRBJ1-5; weak D call: TRBD1 (5 bases). CDR1 and CDR2 (germline): MDHEN, SYDVKM. Trimming pared 3 bases from V and 6 bases from J, leaving 15 bases between. The CDR3 has 15 residues. CDR3 sequence (DNA): TGTGCCAGCAGTTTTTTATCGGGGGTGGGTCAGCCCCAGCATTTT. Residues: CASSFLSGVGQPQHF.

This chain connects TRBV11-2 to TRBJ2-1; 8 positions agree with TRBD1. With V trimmed by 5 bases and J by 10 bases, 4 bases remained unmatched. This CDR3 is 12 amino acids long. Germline V gene lookup returns CDR1 SGHAT and CDR2 FQNNGV. CDR3 DNA sequence: TGTGCCAGCAGCCTGGACAGGGCGGAGCAGTTCTTC. Translation: CASSLDRAEQFF.

V and J are TRBV7-7 and TRBJ2-5, with D uncertain. The V end was cut by 5 bases, the J end by 1 base, with 8 bases between. CDR1 and CDR2 from the germline V gene are SSHAT and FNYEAQ (reference sequence). The CDR3 runs to 13 residues. The CDR3 nucleotides read TGTGCCAGCAGCGCATCTAGCCAAGAGACCCAGTACTTC. Translating it yields CASSASSQETQYF.

This sequence joins TRBV27 and TRBJ1-5; TRBD1 is a possible D gene (6 bases). Germline loops: CDR1 MNHEY, CDR2 SMNVEV (reference sequence). Trimming removed 6 bases at V and 7 bases at J, with 13 bases between. The CDR3 sequence is 13 residues long. CDR3: CASRQGVGQPQHF. In DNA form, the CDR3 reads TGTGCCAGCAGACAGGGAGTCGGACAGCCCCAGCATTTT.

The CDR3 sequence: CASSPQLAGGPQTQYF. The CDR3 nucleotides read TGTGCCAGCAGCCCTCAACTAGCGGGAGGGCCACAGACCCAGTACTTC. This chain joins TRBV28 and TRBJ2-5; 13 nucleotides agree with TRBD2. Germline V CDR1 and CDR2: MDHEN, SYDVKM. V lost 6 bases to trimming and J lost 6 bases; unmatched junction nucleotides: 10. The length of the CDR3 is 16 residues.